Included here is one T cell receptor (beta chain) sequence, with context. There is no known antigen for this receptor. No base-level quality is on record; no much larger clone is a single base apart. Distinct nucleotide sequences in the sample also encode this CDR3. The data belong to a study of technical replicates of blood from several donors listed by TCRdb under 2017. The library was prepared using the immunoSEQ multiplex PCR assay. TCRdb carries this immuneACCESS record with in-frame sequences only. Its versions omit some clonotypes, under half of them owing to an unresolved V gene in the studies checked, with the rest unexplained. This sample lists 70,000 to 95,000 clones; 95% to 97% were detected once. The ten top clones hold around 0.28% of the sample. Per the germline V gene, MGHRA is the CDR1 and YSYEKL is the CDR2. There are 13 amino acids in the CDR3, from cysteine to phenylalanine inclusive. Of all the DNA, just the CDR3 is kept, 39 bases in frame from base 1. V loses 3 bases, J loses 4 bases, and the germline ends lie 7 bases apart.

Sequences were obtained from T cells isolated from PBMCs. The chain employs TRBV4-1 and TRBJ1-5, with no D gene named confidently. This TCR was sampled from a human donor in good health. The sequenced DNA: TGCGCCAGCAGCCAGGGAGGAAATCAGCCCCAGCATTTT. Translated, this is CASSQGGNQPQHF.